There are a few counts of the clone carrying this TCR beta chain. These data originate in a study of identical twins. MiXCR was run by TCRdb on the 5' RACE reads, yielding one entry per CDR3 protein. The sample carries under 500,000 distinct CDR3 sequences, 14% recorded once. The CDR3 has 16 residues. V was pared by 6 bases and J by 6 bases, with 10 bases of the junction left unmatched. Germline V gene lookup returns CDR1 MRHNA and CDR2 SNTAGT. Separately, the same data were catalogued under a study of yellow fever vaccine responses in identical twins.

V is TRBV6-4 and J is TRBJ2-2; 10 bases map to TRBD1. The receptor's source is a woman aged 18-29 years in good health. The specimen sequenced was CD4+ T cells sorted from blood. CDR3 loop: CASRPRQGAIPGELFF. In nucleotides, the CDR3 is TGTGCCAGCAGGCCCCGACAGGGGGCTATACCCGGGGAGCTGTTTTTT.